This T cell receptor beta chain was sequenced during a study of CD4 T cells in relation to SARS-CoV-2 and coronaviruses. Study observations and caveats: Samples before the pandemic and after infection were not matched within any donor. In roughly two thirds of donors, memory CD4+ clonotypes crossrecognized SARS-CoV-2 and at least one common cold coronavirus spike.

Germline V CDR1 and CDR2: SNHLY, FYNNEI. Between the trimmed V and J ends, which lost 7 bases and 4 bases, there was a span of 19 bases. The CDR3 has 16 amino acids. Naive and memory CD4+ T cell DNA was deep-sequenced without culture. Assay: immunoSEQ multiplex PCR; the TCRdb copy retains only in-frame clones and omits some. The sample lists about 65,000 clones; about 87% were seen once. A word on this clone: Its antigen is not identified.

Before the COVID-19 pandemic, during about 2011-2018, CD4+ T cells were taken from unexposed donors. Cryopreserved PBMCs were CD4-enriched, then split into naive and memory cells. The chain couples TRBV2 to TRBJ2-2; the D is unclear. The sequencing input was memory CD4+ T cells from PBMCs. The TCR sequence derives from a human donor in good health. This CDR3 is CASNLFGRISTGELFF. The CDR3 DNA follows: TGTGCCAGCAACTTATTTGGACGGATAAGCACCGGGGAGCTGTTTTTT.